This TCR beta chain was recorded in a study of read filtering for tumor transcriptome and immune sequencing. Study-wide findings and caveats: Correlation between methods rose after single-read clonotypes were removed. Compared with RNA-seq, IR-seq gave much higher clonotype depth and reliability. The sorted CD138-negative fraction was a mixed bone marrow immune population, not purified T cells. In IR-seq, single-read clonotypes were roughly 80% of clonotypes but around 3.5% of reads.

The germline V gene encodes CDR1 SGHRS and CDR2 YFSETQ. V was trimmed by 5 bases and J by 6 bases, leaving 15 bases between them. CDR3 size: 13 residues. From roughly 400 ng of RNA, a library with molecular barcoded alpha/delta and beta/gamma adaptors was made. Each CDR3 protein is one row after TCRdb ran MiXCR on the reads. The sample records approximately 90,000 distinct CDR3 sequences, approximately 13% being singletons. There are a few counts of this clonotype. The antigen remains undetermined. The chain combines TRBV5-1 with TRBJ2-7, with no clear D. The sequenced sample consisted of a population of CD138-negative cells sorted from bone marrow. This sequence originates from a donor aged 40 or older with multiple myeloma. The CDR3 DNA follows: TGCGCCAGCAGGATGGAAGGGATATCCGAGCAGTACTTC. Its translation: CASRMEGISEQYF.